This T cell receptor (beta chain) is from a study of blood T cell repertoires in COVID-19. Study details: COVID-19 samples from acute and convalescent phases originated in the United States, Italy and Spain. T cells, B-cell-depleted T cells, or PBMCs supplied cDNA or gDNA.

Per the authors' pipeline: Amplification from reference gene primers served as the basis for estimated nucleated cell counts. Assay: immunoSEQ multiplex PCR; the TCRdb copy retains only in-frame clones and omits some. V and J calls and clone size are those listed in that table; D and trimming were worked out from the DNA. The table lists 200,000 to 250,000 clones, approximately 80% of them singletons, with about a sixth in the top ten. The CDR3 length is 15 residues. CDR1 and CDR2 from the germline V gene are SEHNR and FQNEAQ (reference sequence). The germline V and J ends were trimmed by 2 bases and 0 bases, with 10 bases remaining between them.

This chain links TRBV7-9 with TRBJ1-2; no reliable D call. This receptor was identified in an elderly woman with active or convalescent COVID-19. Material: peripheral blood. The CDR3 spells CASSLWASSNYGYTF. The CDR3 nucleotides read TGTGCCAGCAGCTTATGGGCCTCCTCTAACTATGGCTACACCTTC.